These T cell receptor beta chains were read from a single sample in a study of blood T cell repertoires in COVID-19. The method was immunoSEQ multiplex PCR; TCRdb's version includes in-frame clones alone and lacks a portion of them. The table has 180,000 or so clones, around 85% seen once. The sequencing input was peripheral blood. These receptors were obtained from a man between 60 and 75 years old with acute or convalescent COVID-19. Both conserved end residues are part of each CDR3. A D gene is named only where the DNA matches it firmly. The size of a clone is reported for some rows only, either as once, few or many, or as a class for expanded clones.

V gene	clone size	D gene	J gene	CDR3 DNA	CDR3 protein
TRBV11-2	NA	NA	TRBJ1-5	TGTGCCAGCAGCTCGAAACGGGGTCAGCCCCAGCATTTT	CASSSKRGQPQHF
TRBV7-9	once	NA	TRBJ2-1	TGTGCCAGCAGCTCCGACAGCCCCTACTACAATGAGCAGTTCTTC	CASSSDSPYYNEQFF
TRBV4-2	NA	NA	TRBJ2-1	TGTGCCAGCAGCCCGTTTCACCTAGCTAGCTCCTACAATGAGCAGTTCTTC	CASSPFHLASSYNEQFF
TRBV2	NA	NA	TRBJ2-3	TGTGCCAGCAGAATTAGCGGAAGCACAGATACGCAGTATTTT	CASRISGSTDTQYF
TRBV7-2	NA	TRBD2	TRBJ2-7	TGTGCCAGCAGTTGGACTAGCGGGAGTTTCTACGAGCAGTACTTC	CASSWTSGSFYEQYF
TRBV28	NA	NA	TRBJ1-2	TGTGCCAGCAGTTTCAAATTTGGTTTGCAGGGTGGTGGCTACACCTTC	CASSFKFGLQGGGYTF
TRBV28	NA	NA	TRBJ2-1	TGTGCCAGCAGTTTATCCAGTCGAGGTGAGCAGTTCTTC	CASSLSSRGEQFF
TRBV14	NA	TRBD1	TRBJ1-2	TGTGCCAGCAGCACGGGACAGGGGTCTTTTGGCTACACCTTC	CASSTGQGSFGYTF
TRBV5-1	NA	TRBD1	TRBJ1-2	TGCGCCAGCAGCTTGGAGGACAGGGGGCGAGGCTACACCTTC	CASSLEDRGRGYTF
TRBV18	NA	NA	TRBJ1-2	TGTGCCAGCTCACCATCCAGGGATTATGGCTACACCTTC	CASSPSRDYGYTF
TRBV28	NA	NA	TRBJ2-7	TGTGCCAGCCTCCAGAGGCCCGGGGAGCAGTACTTC	CASLQRPGEQYF
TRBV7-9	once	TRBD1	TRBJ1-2	TGTGCCAGCAGCTTGACAGGGGTTTTTGGCTACACCTTC	CASSLTGVFGYTF
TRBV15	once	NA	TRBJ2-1	TGTGCCACCAGCAGAGATTTGGTCAGGGTCTACAATGAGCAGTTCTTC	CATSRDLVRVYNEQFF
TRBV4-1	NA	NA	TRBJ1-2	TGCGCCAGCAGCCAACCGATGGGAGGGAGTAGGGGCTACACCTTC	CASSQPMGGSRGYTF
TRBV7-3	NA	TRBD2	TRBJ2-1	TGTGCCAGCAGCTTTGCTAGCGGGTGGGGTGAGCAGTTCTTC	CASSFASGWGEQFF
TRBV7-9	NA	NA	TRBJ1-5	TGTGCCAGCAGCTTAAACAGGGATCAGCCCCAGCATTTT	CASSLNRDQPQHF
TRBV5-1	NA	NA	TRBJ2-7	TGCGCCAGCAGCTTGGGGGCAGCCACCTACGAGCAGTACTTC	CASSLGAATYEQYF
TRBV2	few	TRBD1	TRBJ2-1	TGTGCCAGCAGTGGGACAGGGGGCTACAATGAGCAGTTCTTC	CASSGTGGYNEQFF
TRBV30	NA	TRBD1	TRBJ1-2	TGTGCCTGGAGTCCACCTGGGACAGGACAAATCAGCTATGGCTACACCTTC	CAWSPPGTGQISYGYTF
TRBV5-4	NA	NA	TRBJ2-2	TGTGCCAGCAGTCTAGGGGCCACCGGGGAGCTGTTTTTT	CASSLGATGELFF
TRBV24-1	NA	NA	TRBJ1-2	TGTGCCACCAGTGAAGCCACTGCAGGGGACTATGGCTACACCTTC	CATSEATAGDYGYTF
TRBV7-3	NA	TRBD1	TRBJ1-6	TGTGCCAGCAGCTTACAGGGGGCAAGGAATTCACCCCTCCACTTT	CASSLQGARNSPLHF
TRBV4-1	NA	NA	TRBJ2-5	TGCGCCAGCAGCCAGGGGAATGAGGGGGAAGAGACCCAGTACTTC	CASSQGNEGEETQYF
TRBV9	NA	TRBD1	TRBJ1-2	TGTGCCAGCAGCAGTATTACAGGGGGCGCAGATGGCTACACCTTC	CASSSITGGADGYTF